This T cell receptor (beta chain) stems from a study of T cell responses to AZD1222 COVID-19 vaccine. Profiled with immunoSEQ multiplex PCR; TCRdb holds only in-frame clones, not every one. This sample has 20,000 to 30,000 clones, with roughly 84% found just once. After removal of 1 base from V and 4 bases from J, the junction contained 7 bases not matched to a gene. Germline V gene sequence: CDR1 MNHEY, CDR2 SVGAGI. CDR3 length: 15 amino acids. The J gene is TRBJ2-7, the V gene TRBV6-5; 7 bases match TRBD1. This receptor was taken from an adult who received the AZD1222 COVID-19 vaccine. Sequencing was performed on peripheral blood, taken 28 days after the second AZD1222 dose. CDR3 coding DNA: TGTGCCAGCAGTTACTTGCGGACAGGAAGGTACGAGCAGTACTTC. Amino acid sequence: CASSYLRTGRYEQYF.